This T cell receptor beta chain was observed in a study of blood T cell repertoires in COVID-19. Here immunoSEQ multiplex PCR was the method, and the copy in TCRdb shows in-frame clones only, minus some. The data show some 450,000 clones, about nine tenths seen once. Trimming cost V 3 bases and J 4 bases; bases outside gene matches: 8. Germline V gene sequence: CDR1 KGHSH, CDR2 LQKENI. There are 15 residues in the CDR3. The TCR was taken from a woman between 45 and 65 years old with COVID-19, enrolled during active disease. This sequence joins TRBV18 and TRBJ2-5; 7 bases are shared with TRBD2. Material for sequencing was peripheral blood. The CDR3: CASSPGGSGPETQYF. The CDR3 DNA follows: TGTGCCAGCTCACCCGGCGGTAGCGGGCCAGAGACCCAGTACTTC. Full variable domain (outside the CDR3, taken from reference TRBV18 and TRBJ2-5): NAGVMQNPRHLVRRRGQEARLRCSPMKGHSHVYWYRQLPEEGLKFMVYLQKENIIDESGMPKERFSAEFPKEGPSILRIQQVVRGDSAAYFCASSPGGSGPETQYFGPGTRLLVL.